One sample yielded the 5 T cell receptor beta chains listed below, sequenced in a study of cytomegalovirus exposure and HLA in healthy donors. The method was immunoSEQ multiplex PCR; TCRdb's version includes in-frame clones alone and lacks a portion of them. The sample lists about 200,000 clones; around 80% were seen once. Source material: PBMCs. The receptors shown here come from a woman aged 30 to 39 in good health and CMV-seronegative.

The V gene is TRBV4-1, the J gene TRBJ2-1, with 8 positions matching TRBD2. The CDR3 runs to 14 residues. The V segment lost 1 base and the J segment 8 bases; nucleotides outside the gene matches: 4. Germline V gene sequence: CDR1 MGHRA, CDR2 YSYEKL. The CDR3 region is CASSQASGSDEQFF. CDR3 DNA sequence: TGCGCCAGCAGCCAAGCCAGCGGGAGCGATGAGCAGTTCTTC.

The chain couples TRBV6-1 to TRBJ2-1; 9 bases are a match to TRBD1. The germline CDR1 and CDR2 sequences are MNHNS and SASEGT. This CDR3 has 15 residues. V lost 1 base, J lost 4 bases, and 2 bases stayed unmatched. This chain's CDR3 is CASSEEQGAYNEQFF. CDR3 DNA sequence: TGTGCCAGCAGTGAAGAACAGGGGGCTTACAATGAGCAGTTCTTC.

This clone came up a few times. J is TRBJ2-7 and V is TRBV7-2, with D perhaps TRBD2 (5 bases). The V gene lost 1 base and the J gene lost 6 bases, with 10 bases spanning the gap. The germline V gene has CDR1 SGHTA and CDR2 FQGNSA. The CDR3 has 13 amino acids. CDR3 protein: CASSLVRVGEQYF. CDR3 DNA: TGTGCCAGCAGCTTAGTGCGGGTCGGCGAGCAGTACTTC. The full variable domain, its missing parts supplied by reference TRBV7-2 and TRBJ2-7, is GAGVSQSPSNKVTEKGKDVELRCDPISGHTALYWYRQSLGQGLEFLIYFQGNSAPDKSGLPSDRFSAERTGGSVSTLTIQRTQQEDSAVYLCASSLVRVGEQYFGPGTRLTVT.

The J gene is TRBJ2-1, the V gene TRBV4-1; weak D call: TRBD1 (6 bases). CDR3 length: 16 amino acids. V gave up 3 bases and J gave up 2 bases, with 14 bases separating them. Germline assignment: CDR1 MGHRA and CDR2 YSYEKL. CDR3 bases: TGCGCCAGCAGCCAGAATGCCAGGGGAGCCTACAATGAGCAGTTCTTC. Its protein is CASSQNARGAYNEQFF.

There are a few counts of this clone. The CDR3 sequence: CASKGTGIYEQYF. CDR3 bases: TGTGCCAGCAAAGGGACAGGGATCTACGAGCAGTACTTC. The chain combines TRBV6-1 with TRBJ2-7, with 9 nucleotides matching TRBD1. V dropped 7 bases and J dropped 3; count of bases not matched to a gene: 4. The CDR3 is 13 residues long. Germline assignment: CDR1 MNHNS and CDR2 SASEGT.